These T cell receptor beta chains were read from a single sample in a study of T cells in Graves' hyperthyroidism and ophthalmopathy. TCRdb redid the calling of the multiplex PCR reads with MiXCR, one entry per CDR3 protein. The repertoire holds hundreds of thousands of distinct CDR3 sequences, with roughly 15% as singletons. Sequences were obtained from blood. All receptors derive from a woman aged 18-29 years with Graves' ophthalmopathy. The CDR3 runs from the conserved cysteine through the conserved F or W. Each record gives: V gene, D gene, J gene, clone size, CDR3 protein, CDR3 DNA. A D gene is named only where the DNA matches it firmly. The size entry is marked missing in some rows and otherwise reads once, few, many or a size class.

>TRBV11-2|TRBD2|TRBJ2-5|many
CASCSTSGRETQYF
TGTGCCAGCTGCTCGACTAGCGGGAGGGAGACCCAGTACTTC
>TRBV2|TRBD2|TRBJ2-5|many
CASREGLAGLVTQYF
TGTGCCAGCAGGGAGGGACTAGCGGGACTGGTGACCCAGTACTTC
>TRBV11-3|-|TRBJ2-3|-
CASSFRRAGTDTQYF
TGTGCCAGCAGCTTTAGGAGGGCGGGCACAGATACGCAGTATTTT
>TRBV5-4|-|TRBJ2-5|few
CASSSSVAQETQYF
TGTGCCAGCAGCTCGTCAGTAGCCCAAGAGACCCAGTACTTC
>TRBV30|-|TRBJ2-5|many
CAWSVNSEETQYF
TGTGCCTGGAGTGTAAATAGCGAAGAGACCCAGTACTTC
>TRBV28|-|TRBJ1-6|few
CASRGPYNSPLHF
TGTGCCAGCAGGGGGCCCTATAATTCACCCCTCCACTTT
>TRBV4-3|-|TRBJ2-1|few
CASSQDRLVWESLSEQFF
TGCGCCAGCAGCCAAGATCGGCTCGTTTGGGAGTCTTTGAGTGAGCAGTTCTTC
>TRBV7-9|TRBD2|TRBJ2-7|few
CASSTSSGGNGEQYF
TGTGCCAGCAGCACCTCTAGCGGGGGCAATGGCGAGCAGTACTTC
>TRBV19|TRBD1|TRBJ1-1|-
CASQNQGGTEAFF
TGTGCCAGCCAAAATCAGGGGGGCACTGAAGCTTTCTTT
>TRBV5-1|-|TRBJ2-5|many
CASSLGAGQQETQYF
TGCGCCAGCAGCTTGGGAGCGGGACAACAAGAGACCCAGTACTTC
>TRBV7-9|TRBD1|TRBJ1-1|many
CASSLPPNRGLGTEAFF
TGTGCCAGCAGTCTTCCCCCAAACAGGGGGCTGGGCACTGAAGCTTTCTTT
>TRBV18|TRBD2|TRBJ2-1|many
CASSPLAGEYNEQFF
TGTGCCAGCTCACCCCTAGCGGGGGAGTACAATGAGCAGTTCTTC
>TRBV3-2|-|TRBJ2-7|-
CASSRMVPGRAFGEQYF
TGTGCCAGCAGCCGCATGGTACCCGGGAGGGCCTTCGGTGAGCAGTACTTC
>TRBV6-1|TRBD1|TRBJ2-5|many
CASSDPGTGKMEYF
TGTGCCAGCAGTGATCCCGGGACAGGGAAAATGGAGTACTTC
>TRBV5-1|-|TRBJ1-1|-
CASSLAPTGVNTEAFF
TGCGCCAGCAGCTTGGCTCCGACAGGAGTGAACACTGAAGCTTTCTTT
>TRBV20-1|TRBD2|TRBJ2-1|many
CSARLAGGQGGEQFF
TGCAGTGCAAGACTAGCGGGGGGGCAGGGAGGTGAGCAGTTCTTC
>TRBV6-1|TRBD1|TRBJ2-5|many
CASSADRVEETQYF
TGTGCCAGCAGTGCTGACAGGGTTGAGGAGACCCAGTACTTC
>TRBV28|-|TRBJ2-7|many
CASRSRPNEQYF
TGTGCCAGCAGGTCTCGGCCCAACGAGCAGTACTTC
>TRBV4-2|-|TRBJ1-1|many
CASSQGGQSLNTEAFF
TGTGCCAGCAGCCAAGGTGGACAGAGCTTGAACACTGAAGCTTTCTTT
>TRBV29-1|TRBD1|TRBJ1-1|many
CSVDQGARRAFF
TGCAGCGTGGACCAGGGGGCGCGGAGAGCTTTCTTT